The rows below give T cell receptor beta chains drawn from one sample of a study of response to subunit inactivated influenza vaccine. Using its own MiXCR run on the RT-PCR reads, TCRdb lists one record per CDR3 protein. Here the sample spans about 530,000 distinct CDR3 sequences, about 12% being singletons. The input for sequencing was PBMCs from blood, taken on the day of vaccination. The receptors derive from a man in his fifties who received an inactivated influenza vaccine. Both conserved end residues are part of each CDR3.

cdr3_aa: CASTPTIGQTGELFF
v_call: TRBV3-1

cdr3_aa: CASSVAGNRGEKLFF
v_call: TRBV9

cdr3_aa: CASSLFRRYSNQPQHF
v_call: TRBV28

cdr3_aa: CASSLGIFRIPSRGTDTQYF
v_call: TRBV5-1

cdr3_aa: CSDRSNEQFF
v_call: TRBV20-1

cdr3_aa: CASSSRYGQLFF
v_call: TRBV6-5

cdr3_aa: CASSRGGTIPMNTEAFF
v_call: TRBV2

cdr3_aa: CSASLSGAPRETQYF
v_call: TRBV20-1

cdr3_aa: CASRAGTGVTGELFF
v_call: TRBV5-1

cdr3_aa: CSVEDQTGGLYEQYF
v_call: TRBV29-1

cdr3_aa: CSARDLDSNGYTF
v_call: TRBV20-1

cdr3_aa: CASSSYGTSGSTDTQYF
v_call: TRBV5-1

cdr3_aa: CASSLFSGLRQETQYF
v_call: TRBV5-1

cdr3_aa: CASSRSQDTQYF
v_call: TRBV7-9

cdr3_aa: CASSVSGRGVQTDTQYF
v_call: TRBV9

cdr3_aa: CSAQGGALETQYF
v_call: TRBV20-1

cdr3_aa: CASSQGVGMYEQYF
v_call: TRBV4-2

cdr3_aa: CASSYGTGRGNTIYF
v_call: TRBV6-5

cdr3_aa: CSARETRREGYTF
v_call: TRBV20-1

cdr3_aa: CSAYGQGRMYEQYF
v_call: TRBV29-1

cdr3_aa: CASSLSYGYTF
v_call: TRBV7-2

cdr3_aa: CSARDHWDTGELFF
v_call: TRBV20-1

cdr3_aa: CSARADLTGWFGTEAFF
v_call: TRBV20-1

cdr3_aa: CSAWAIKETQYF
v_call: TRBV20-1

cdr3_aa: CAICPGAGAISSYNEQFF
v_call: TRBV2

cdr3_aa: CASRRQETQYF
v_call: TRBV12-3/TRBV12-4

cdr3_aa: CAISDMGQGAVGELFF
v_call: TRBV10-3

cdr3_aa: CASSSLPTLSSYEQYF
v_call: TRBV7-9

cdr3_aa: CASSPGQWGYNEQFF
v_call: TRBV4-3